Listed here are 21 T cell receptor beta chains from one sample, sequenced in a study of control samples from healthy donors and cancer patients. The method was immunoSEQ multiplex PCR; TCRdb's version includes in-frame clones alone and lacks a portion of them. The sample contains 15,000 to 20,000 clones, roughly 84% of which appear only once. The specimen was PBMCs. The receptor set was obtained from a woman in her seventies with colorectal cancer.

This chain links TRBV7-3 with TRBJ2-5, with 15 bases lining up with TRBD2. The germline V gene has CDR1 SGHTA and CDR2 FQGTGA. CDR3 size: 16 residues. V dropped 5 bases and J dropped 4; count of bases not matched to a gene: 5. CDR3 coding DNA: TGTGCCAGCAGCCCGGGACTAGCGGGAGGAGCAGAGACCCAGTACTTC. Its protein is CASSPGLAGGAETQYF.

The chain joins TRBV20-1 to TRBJ1-2; D is undetermined. The CDR3 extends over 11 amino acids. Germline values: CDR1 DFQATT, CDR2 SNEGSKA (reference sequence). The germline V and J ends were trimmed by 3 bases and 4 bases, with 6 bases remaining between them. For the CDR3, the DNA is TGCAGTGCTAGTTTCGGCTATGGCTACACCTTC. This gives the protein CSASFGYGYTF.

The table lists this clone with a count of one. The chain recombines TRBV19 with TRBJ2-7, with D tentatively TRBD1 (6 bases). The CDR3 totals 15 residues. The V end was cut by 1 base, the J end by 0 bases, with 10 bases between. Germline-derived CDR1 and CDR2 are LNHDA and SQIVND (reference sequence). The CDR3 coding sequence is TGTGCCAGTAGTATAGTCAGGGGAAGCTCCTACGAGCAGTACTTC. Its protein is CASSIVRGSSYEQYF.

The genes are TRBV12-3 or TRBV12-4 and TRBJ2-1; a weak D match, TRBD2 (6 bases). The CDR3 is made up of 12 amino acids. Trimming took off 3 bases at V and 12 bases at J, with 12 bases between the two ends. CDR3 coding DNA: TGTGCCAGCAGTTTTGTGGGAGGAACGCAGTTCTTC. Its protein product is CASSFVGGTQFF.

The chain combines TRBV5-5 with TRBJ2-2, with a possible D match to TRBD1 (5 bases). Trimming shortened V by 2 bases and J by 0 bases, and 8 bases separated the two germline ends. Germline V lookup: CDR1 SGHKS, CDR2 YYEKEE (reference sequence). This CDR3 has 15 residues. The CDR3 DNA sequence: TGTGCCAGCAGCTTAGACAGTGCGAACACCGGGGAGCTGTTTTTT. Protein: CASSLDSANTGELFF.

This clone appeared once. V usage is TRBV10-3 and J usage is TRBJ2-3; no clear D gene. Trimming took 3 bases from V and 3 from J, leaving 13 bases between them. CDR3 length: 15 amino acids. Germline V gives CDR1 ENHRY, CDR2 SYGVKD. CDR3 region: CAISDLDSGTDTQYF. For the CDR3, the DNA is TGTGCCATCAGTGATCTGGATTCGGGTACAGATACGCAGTATTTT.

This chain connects TRBV7-3 to TRBJ2-5; D perhaps matches TRBD2 (5 bases). This CDR3 comprises 13 residues. CDR1 SGHTA and CDR2 FQGTGA come from the germline V gene. Trimming left V 5 bases short and J 0 bases short, with 7 bases between. The CDR3 region has the DNA TGTGCCAGCAGCAGCGGACACCAAGAGACCCAGTACTTC. It codes for CASSSGHQETQYF. Filled out from reference TRBV7-3 and TRBJ2-5, the complete variable domain reads GAGVSQTPSNKVTEKGKYVELRCDPISGHTALYWYRQSLGQGPEFLIYFQGTGAADDSGLPNDRFFAVRPEGSVSTLKIQRTERGDSAVYLCASSSGHQETQYFGPGTRLLVL.

The CDR3 nucleotides are TGTGCCAGCAGCGTAAACGGCGGACGAACGGGCTACACCTTC. It codes for CASSVNGGRTGYTF. This chain links TRBV9 with TRBJ1-2; no clear D gene. V gave up 1 base and J gave up 8 bases, with 15 bases separating them. Germline CDR1 SGDLS, CDR2 YYNGEE. The CDR3 contains 14 residues. Variable domain in full (rest from reference TRBV9 and TRBJ1-2): DSGVTQTPKHLITATGQRVTLRCSPRSGDLSVYWYQQSLDQGLQFLIQYYNGEERAKGNILERFSAQQFPDLHSELNLSSLELGDSALYFCASSVNGGRTGYTFGSGTRLTVV.

The chain employs TRBV5-1 and TRBJ2-2, with 7 bases lining up with TRBD1. The CDR3 spans 15 residues. V dropped 3 bases and J dropped 5; count of bases not matched to a gene: 7. Germline values: CDR1 SGHRS, CDR2 YFSETQ. CDR3 protein: CASSSQGLGTGELFF. CDR3 DNA sequence: TGCGCCAGCAGCTCACAGGGGCTGGGGACCGGGGAGCTGTTTTTT.

This chain connects TRBV7-9 to TRBJ2-2; D might be TRBD1 or TRBD2, each matching 5 bases. This CDR3 is 15 amino acids long. CDR1 and CDR2 from the germline V gene are SEHNR and FQNEAQ (reference sequence). Trimming pared 2 bases from V and 4 bases from J, leaving 11 bases between. The CDR3 loop is CASSLLAGSTGELFF. The CDR3, as DNA: TGTGCCAGCAGCTTATTGGCAGGGAGCACCGGGGAGCTGTTTTTT.

This chain uses TRBV19 with TRBJ1-4, with D tentatively TRBD1 (6 bases). Trimming left V 7 bases short and J 2 bases short, with 11 bases between. This CDR3 region has 14 residues. Germline V gives CDR1 LNHDA, CDR2 SQIVND (reference sequence). The CDR3 protein is CASNTGYTNEKLFF. The CDR3 nucleotides read TGTGCCAGTAACACAGGGTACACTAATGAAAAACTGTTTTTT.

This chain uses TRBV6-1 with TRBJ1-5, with TRBD1 as a possible D gene (6 bases). V was trimmed by 1 base and J by 0 bases, leaving 7 bases between them. The CDR3 has 15 residues. Germline V CDR1 and CDR2: MNHNS, SASEGT. The CDR3 DNA reads as TGTGCCAGCAGTGAAGAGGGGGTTAGCAATCAGCCCCAGCATTTT. This translates into CASSEEGVSNQPQHF.

The sample holds one count of this clone. The chain joins TRBV7-6 to TRBJ2-6; no clear D gene. CDR3 length: 14 amino acids. CDR1 and CDR2 (germline): SGHVS, FNYEAQ. V gave up 5 bases and J gave up 0 bases, with 5 bases separating them. DNA for the CDR3: TGTGCCAGCAGCAAGATCTCTGGGGCCAACGTCCTGACTTTC. It specifies CASSKISGANVLTF.

This chain connects TRBV5-1 to TRBJ2-7, with D possibly being TRBD1 (6 bases). V was trimmed by 3 bases and J by 3 bases, leaving 7 bases between them. Germline assignment: CDR1 SGHRS and CDR2 YFSETQ. CDR3 length: 12 amino acids. CDR3 in DNA: TGCGCCAGCAGCTCGGACAGCTACGAGCAGTACTTC. This encodes CASSSDSYEQYF.

The chain carries TRBV27 and TRBJ2-7; D remains unclear. Between the trimmed V and J ends, which lost 0 bases and 2 bases, there was a span of 11 bases. Germline V gives CDR1 MNHEY, CDR2 SMNVEV (reference sequence). CDR3 length: 15 amino acids. The CDR3 DNA sequence: TGTGCCAGCAGTTTATCGGCAGTCATGACCTACGAGCAGTACTTC. Its translation: CASSLSAVMTYEQYF.

This chain links TRBV6-5 with TRBJ1-2; maybe TRBD1 (5 bases). Germline V gene data show CDR1 as MNHEY and CDR2 as SVGAGI. With 2 bases removed from V and 2 bases from J, the gap between germline ends came to 9 bases. The length of the CDR3 is 14 residues. The CDR3 loop reads CASSYRGGNYGYTF. The DNA of the CDR3 is TGTGCCAGCAGTTACCGGGGGGGAAACTATGGCTACACCTTC.

The rearrangement links TRBV6-5 to TRBJ2-1, with TRBD2 matching over 7 bases. The CDR3 totals 14 residues. CDR1 and CDR2 from the germline V gene are MNHEY and SVGAGI. The V gene end was trimmed by 9 bases and the J gene end by 3 bases; junction bases not matched to a gene: 8. The CDR3 here is CASRGENLYNEQFF. DNA of the CDR3: TGTGCCAGTCGGGGGGAGAACCTCTACAATGAGCAGTTCTTC.

This sequence joins TRBV24-1 and TRBJ2-2; TRBD1 aligns across 10 bases. CDR1 and CDR2 from the germline V gene are KGHDR and SFDVKD. V was pared by 4 bases and J by 2 bases, with 6 bases of the junction left unmatched. The CDR3 has 17 amino acids. The CDR3 coding sequence is TGTGCCACCAGTGACGTGGACAGGGGGTTCAACACCGGGGAGCTGTTTTTT. It translates to CATSDVDRGFNTGELFF.

The chain employs TRBV7-8 and TRBJ2-2; D assignment may be TRBD1 or TRBD2 (5 bases each). V lost 8 bases and J lost 2, with 12 bases in between. This CDR3 has 14 amino acids. The germline V gene has CDR1 SGHVS and CDR2 FQNEAQ. In nucleotides, the CDR3 is TGTGCCAGCTTGTGGGGGTCTAACACCGGGGAGCTGTTTTTT. Its translation is CASLWGSNTGELFF.

The gene calls are TRBV7-9 and TRBJ2-5, with D maybe TRBD2 (6 bases). The V and J ends lost 10 bases and 5 bases respectively, with 8 bases between them. CDR3 length: 10 residues. Germline-derived CDR1 and CDR2 are SEHNR and FQNEAQ (reference sequence). The CDR3 loop reads CATGGETQYF. In DNA form, the CDR3 reads TGTGCCACCGGAGGGGAGACCCAGTACTTC.

The chain couples TRBV5-5 to TRBJ2-3; TRBD1 agrees at 7 bases. The germline V gene encodes CDR1 SGHKS and CDR2 YYEKEE (reference sequence). The CDR3 sequence is 14 residues long. Trimming at V came to 3 bases and at J to 2 bases, leaving 3 bases not matched to a gene. The CDR3: CASSSRGYTDTQYF. The CDR3 nucleotides read TGTGCCAGCAGCTCCAGGGGGTACACAGATACGCAGTATTTT.